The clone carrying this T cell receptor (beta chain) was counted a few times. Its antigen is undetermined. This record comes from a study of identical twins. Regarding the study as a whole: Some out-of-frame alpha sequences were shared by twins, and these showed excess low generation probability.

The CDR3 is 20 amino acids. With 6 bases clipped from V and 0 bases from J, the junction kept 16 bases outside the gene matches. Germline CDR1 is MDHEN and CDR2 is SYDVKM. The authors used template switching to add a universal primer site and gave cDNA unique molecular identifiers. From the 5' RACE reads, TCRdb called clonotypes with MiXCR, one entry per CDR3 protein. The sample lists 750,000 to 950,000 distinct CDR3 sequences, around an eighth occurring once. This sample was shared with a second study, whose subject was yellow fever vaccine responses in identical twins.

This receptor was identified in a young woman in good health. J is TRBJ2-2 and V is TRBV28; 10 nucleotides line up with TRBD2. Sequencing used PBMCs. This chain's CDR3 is CASSPFWASGGHPNTGELFF. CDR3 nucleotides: TGTGCCAGCAGCCCCTTTTGGGCTAGCGGGGGCCACCCGAACACCGGGGAGCTGTTTTTT.